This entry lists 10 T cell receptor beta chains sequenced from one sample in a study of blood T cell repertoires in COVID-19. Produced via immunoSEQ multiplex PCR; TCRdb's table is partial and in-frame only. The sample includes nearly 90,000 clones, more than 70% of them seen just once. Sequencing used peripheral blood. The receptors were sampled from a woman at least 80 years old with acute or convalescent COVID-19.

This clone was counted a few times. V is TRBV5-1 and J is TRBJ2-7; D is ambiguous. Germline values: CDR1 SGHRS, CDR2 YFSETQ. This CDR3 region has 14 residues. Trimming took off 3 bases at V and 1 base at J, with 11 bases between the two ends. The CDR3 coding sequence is TGCGCCAGCAGCTCAACAGTTGAGTCCTACGAGCAGTACTTC. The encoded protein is CASSSTVESYEQYF.

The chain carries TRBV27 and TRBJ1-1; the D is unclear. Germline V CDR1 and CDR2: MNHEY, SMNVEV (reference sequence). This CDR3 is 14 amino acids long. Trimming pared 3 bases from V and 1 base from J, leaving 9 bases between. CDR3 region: CASSFVPGNTEAFF. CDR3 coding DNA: TGTGCCAGCAGTTTTGTCCCAGGGAACACTGAAGCTTTCTTT.

DNA of the CDR3: TGTGCCAGCAGTTTATCGAGCAGGGGGAGTACTGAAGCTTTCTTT. This translates into CASSLSSRGSTEAFF. The rearrangement links TRBV27 to TRBJ1-1; TRBD1 matches at 7 bases. The CDR3 extends over 15 amino acids. V trimming: 0 bases; J trimming: 5 bases; junction bases outside the gene matches: 6. The germline gives CDR1 MNHEY, CDR2 SMNVEV (reference sequence).

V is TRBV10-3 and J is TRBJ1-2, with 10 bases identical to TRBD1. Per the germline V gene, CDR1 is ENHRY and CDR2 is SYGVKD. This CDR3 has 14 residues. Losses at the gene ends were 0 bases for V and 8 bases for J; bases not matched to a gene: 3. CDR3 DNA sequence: TGTGCCATCAGTGAGTCGAGGACAGGGGGGGGCTACACCTTC. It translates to CAISESRTGGGYTF.

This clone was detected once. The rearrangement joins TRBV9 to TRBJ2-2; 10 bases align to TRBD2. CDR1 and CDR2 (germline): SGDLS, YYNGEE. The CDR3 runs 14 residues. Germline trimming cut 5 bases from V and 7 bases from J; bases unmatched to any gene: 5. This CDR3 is CASRAGGPVGELFF. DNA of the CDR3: TGTGCCAGCAGAGCGGGGGGGCCGGTCGGGGAGCTGTTTTTT. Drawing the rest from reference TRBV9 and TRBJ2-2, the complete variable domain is DSGVTQTPKHLITATGQRVTLRCSPRSGDLSVYWYQQSLDQGLQFLIQYYNGEERAKGNILERFSAQQFPDLHSELNLSSLELGDSALYFCASRAGGPVGELFFGEGSRLTVL.

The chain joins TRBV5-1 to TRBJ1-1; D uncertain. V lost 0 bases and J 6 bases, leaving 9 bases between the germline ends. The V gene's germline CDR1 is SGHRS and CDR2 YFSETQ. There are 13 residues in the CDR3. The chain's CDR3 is CASSLAPGAEAFF. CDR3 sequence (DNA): TGCGCCAGCAGCTTGGCACCGGGAGCTGAAGCTTTCTTT.

This chain's CDR3 is CASSLSAGGLVPYEQYF. CDR3 nucleotide sequence: TGCGCCAGCAGCTTGTCGGCAGGGGGCTTGGTGCCCTACGAGCAGTACTTC. The chain employs TRBV5-1 and TRBJ2-7, with 8 bases matching TRBD1. V trimming: 1 base; J trimming: 2 bases; junction bases outside the gene matches: 11. Germline values: CDR1 SGHRS, CDR2 YFSETQ. This CDR3 region has 17 residues.

The CDR3 coding sequence is TGTGCCAGCAGTTTCTCCGGGGACGAGCAGTACTTC. Amino acid sequence: CASSFSGDEQYF. This sequence joins TRBV6-2 or TRBV6-3 and TRBJ2-7; D may be TRBD2 (5 bases). The V and J ends lost 4 bases and 5 bases respectively, with 9 bases between them. The CDR3 loop spans 12 amino acids. Looked up from germline, CDR1 is MNHEY and CDR2 is SVGEGT.

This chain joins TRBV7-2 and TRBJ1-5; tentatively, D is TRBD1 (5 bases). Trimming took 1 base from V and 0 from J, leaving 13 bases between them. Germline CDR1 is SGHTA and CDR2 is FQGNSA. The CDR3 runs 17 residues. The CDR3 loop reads CASSLGGGLYSNQPQHF. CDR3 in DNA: TGTGCCAGCAGCTTAGGTGGGGGGTTGTATAGCAATCAGCCCCAGCATTTT.

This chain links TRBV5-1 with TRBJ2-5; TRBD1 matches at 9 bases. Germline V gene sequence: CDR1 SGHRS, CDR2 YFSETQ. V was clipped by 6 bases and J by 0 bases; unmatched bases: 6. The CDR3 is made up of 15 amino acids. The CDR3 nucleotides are TGCGCCAGCAATACAGGACAGGGGAACCAAGAGACCCAGTACTTC. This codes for CASNTGQGNQETQYF.